The clone carrying this T cell receptor (beta chain) was seen just once. The sample originates from a study of CD8 T cells in ankylosing spondylitis. TCRdb reprocessed the 5' RACE reads with MiXCR, giving one entry per CDR3 protein. The sample records more than 150,000 distinct CDR3 sequences, about 18% being singletons. The V end lost 3 bases, the J end lost 2 bases, and 8 bases lay between the germline ends. The CDR3 is made up of 12 amino acids. Germline CDR1 is DFQATT and CDR2 is SNEGSKA (reference sequence). Sample: blood, either unsorted or a sorted T cell fraction (not recorded which). The chain has TRBV20-1 and TRBJ2-7, with a possible D match to TRBD1 (6 bases). The TCR was taken from a male donor aged 10 to 30 with ankylosing spondylitis or in good health (not recorded which). The CDR3 DNA is TGCAGTGCTAGTTCAGGGGCCTACGAGCAGTACTTC. Its protein is CSASSGAYEQYF.